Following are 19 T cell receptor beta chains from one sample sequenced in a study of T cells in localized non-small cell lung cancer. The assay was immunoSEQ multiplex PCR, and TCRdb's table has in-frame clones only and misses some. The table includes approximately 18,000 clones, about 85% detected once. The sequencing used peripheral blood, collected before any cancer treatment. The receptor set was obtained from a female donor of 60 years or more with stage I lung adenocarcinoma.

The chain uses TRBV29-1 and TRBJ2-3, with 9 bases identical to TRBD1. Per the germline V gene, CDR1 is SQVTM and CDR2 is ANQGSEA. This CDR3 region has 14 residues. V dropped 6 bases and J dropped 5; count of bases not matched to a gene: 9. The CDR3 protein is CSVTGTGFGDTQYF. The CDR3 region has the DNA TGCAGCGTCACGGGGACAGGGTTTGGAGATACGCAGTATTTT.

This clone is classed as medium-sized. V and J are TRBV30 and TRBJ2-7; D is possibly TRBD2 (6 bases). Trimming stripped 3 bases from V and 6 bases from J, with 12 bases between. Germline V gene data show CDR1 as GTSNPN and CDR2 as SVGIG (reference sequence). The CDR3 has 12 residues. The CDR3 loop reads CAWRGGVAEQYF. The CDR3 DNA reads TGTGCCTGGAGAGGCGGGGTTGCCGAGCAGTACTTC. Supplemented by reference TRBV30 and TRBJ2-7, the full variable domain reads SQTIHQWPATLVQPVGSPLSLECTVEGTSNPNLYWYRQAAGRGLQLLFYSVGIGQISSEVPQNLSASRPQDRQFILSSKKLLLSDSGFYLCAWRGGVAEQYFGPGTRLTVT.

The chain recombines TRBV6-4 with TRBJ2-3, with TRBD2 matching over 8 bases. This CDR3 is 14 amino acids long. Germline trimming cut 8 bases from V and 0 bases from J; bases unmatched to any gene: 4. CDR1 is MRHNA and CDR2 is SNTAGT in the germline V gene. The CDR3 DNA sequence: TGTGCCAGCGGTAGCGGGGTTAGCACAGATACGCAGTATTTT. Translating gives CASGSGVSTDTQYF.

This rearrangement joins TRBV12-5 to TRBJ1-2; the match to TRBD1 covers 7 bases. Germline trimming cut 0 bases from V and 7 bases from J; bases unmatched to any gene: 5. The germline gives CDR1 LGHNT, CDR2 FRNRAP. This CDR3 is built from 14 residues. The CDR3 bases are TGTGCTAGTGGTTTGGTAGAGAGGGGGCTTGGCTACACCTTC. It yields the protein CASGLVERGLGYTF.

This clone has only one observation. CDR3 loop: CASRQNLNTEAFF. In nucleotides, the CDR3 is TGCGCCAGCAGGCAGAACCTGAACACTGAAGCTTTCTTT. V gene TRBV5-1 combines with J gene TRBJ1-1; no clear D gene. Germline V gene lookup returns CDR1 SGHRS and CDR2 YFSETQ. CDR3 length equals 13 residues. V was cut by 5 bases and J by 0 bases, with 8 bases left in between.

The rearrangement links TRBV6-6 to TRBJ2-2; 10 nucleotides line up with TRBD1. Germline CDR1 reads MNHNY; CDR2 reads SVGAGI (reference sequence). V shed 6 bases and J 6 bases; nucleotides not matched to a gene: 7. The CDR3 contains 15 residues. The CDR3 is CASSLGQGVPGELFF. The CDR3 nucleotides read TGTGCCAGCAGCCTAGGACAGGGGGTTCCCGGGGAGCTGTTTTTT.

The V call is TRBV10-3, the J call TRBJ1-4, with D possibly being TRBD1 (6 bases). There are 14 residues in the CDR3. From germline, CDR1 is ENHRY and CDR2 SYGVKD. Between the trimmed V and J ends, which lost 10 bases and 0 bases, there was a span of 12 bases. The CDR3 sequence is CATRGRATNEKLFF. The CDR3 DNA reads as TGTGCCACCAGGGGTCGGGCAACTAATGAAAAACTGTTTTTT.

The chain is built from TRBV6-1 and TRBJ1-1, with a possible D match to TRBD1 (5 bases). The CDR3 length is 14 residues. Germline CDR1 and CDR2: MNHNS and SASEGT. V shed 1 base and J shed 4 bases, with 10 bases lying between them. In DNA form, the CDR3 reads TGTGCCAGCAGTGAAGTGGCGGGGGGCACTGAAGCTTTCTTT. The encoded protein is CASSEVAGGTEAFF.

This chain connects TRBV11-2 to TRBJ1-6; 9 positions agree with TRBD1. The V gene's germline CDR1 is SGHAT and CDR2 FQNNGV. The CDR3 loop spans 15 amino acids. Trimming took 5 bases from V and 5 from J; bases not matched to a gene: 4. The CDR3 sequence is CASSPRQGDNSPLHF. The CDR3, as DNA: TGTGCCAGCAGCCCCCGACAGGGGGATAATTCACCCCTCCACTTT.

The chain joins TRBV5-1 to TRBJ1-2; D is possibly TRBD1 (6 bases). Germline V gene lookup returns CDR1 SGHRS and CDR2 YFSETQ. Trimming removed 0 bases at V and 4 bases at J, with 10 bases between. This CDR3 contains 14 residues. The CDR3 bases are TGCGCCAGCAGCTTGGGACAGGTGGGCTATGGCTACACCTTC. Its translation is CASSLGQVGYGYTF.

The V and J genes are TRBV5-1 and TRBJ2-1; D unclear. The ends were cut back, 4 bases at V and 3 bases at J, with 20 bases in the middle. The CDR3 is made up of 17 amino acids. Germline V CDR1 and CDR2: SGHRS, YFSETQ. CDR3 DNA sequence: TGCGCCAGCAGCCCCCAAGGCGGCAGGCTCAGCTACAATGAGCAGTTCTTC. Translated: CASSPQGGRLSYNEQFF.

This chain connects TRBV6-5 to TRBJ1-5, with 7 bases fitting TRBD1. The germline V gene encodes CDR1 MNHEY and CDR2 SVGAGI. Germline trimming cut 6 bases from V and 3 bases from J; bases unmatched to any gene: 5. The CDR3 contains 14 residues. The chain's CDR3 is CASRLTGYNQPQHF. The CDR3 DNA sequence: TGTGCCAGCAGACTGACAGGGTACAATCAGCCCCAGCATTTT.

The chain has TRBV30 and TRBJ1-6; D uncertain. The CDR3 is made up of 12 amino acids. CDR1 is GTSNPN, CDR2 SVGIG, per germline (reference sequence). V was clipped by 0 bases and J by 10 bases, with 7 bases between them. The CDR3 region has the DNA TGTGCCTGGAGTGTCTCGGAGTCACCCCTCCACTTT. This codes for CAWSVSESPLHF.

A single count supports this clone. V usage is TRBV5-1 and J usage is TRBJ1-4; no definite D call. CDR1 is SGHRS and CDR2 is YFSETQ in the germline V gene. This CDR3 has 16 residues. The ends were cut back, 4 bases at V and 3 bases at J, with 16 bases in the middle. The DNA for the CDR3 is TGCGCCAGCAGCCGTCTCTTACGGGGTTCTAATGAAAAACTGTTTTTT. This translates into CASSRLLRGSNEKLFF. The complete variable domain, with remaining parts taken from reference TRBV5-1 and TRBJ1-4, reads KAGVTQTPRYLIKTRGQQVTLSCSPISGHRSVSWYQQTPGQGLQFLFEYFSETQRNKGNFPGRFSGRQFSNSRSEMNVSTLELGDSALYLCASSRLLRGSNEKLFFGSGTQLSVL.

Here the CDR3 DNA reads TGTGCCAGCAGCTTAGTGAATCGGGAGACCCAGTACTTC. This codes for CASSLVNRETQYF. This chain joins TRBV7-2 and TRBJ2-5; D not certain. The CDR3 contains 13 residues. Germline CDR1 SGHTA, CDR2 FQGNSA. Trimming cost V 1 base and J 5 bases, with 8 bases left between them.

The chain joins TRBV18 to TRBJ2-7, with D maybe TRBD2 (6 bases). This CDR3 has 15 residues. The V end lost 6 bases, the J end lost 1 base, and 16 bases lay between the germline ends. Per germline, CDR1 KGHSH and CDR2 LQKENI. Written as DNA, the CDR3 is TGTGCCAGCTCGGGGCTTAGAGGACTATCCTACGAGCAGTACTTC. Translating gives CASSGLRGLSYEQYF.

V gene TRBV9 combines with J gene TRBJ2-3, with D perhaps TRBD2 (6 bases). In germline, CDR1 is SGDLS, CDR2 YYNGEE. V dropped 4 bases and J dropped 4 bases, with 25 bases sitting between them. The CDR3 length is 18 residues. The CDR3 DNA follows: TGTGCCAGCAGCCCCCGGACGACCGGGGGTCGCTTGGCAGATACGCAGTATTTT. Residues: CASSPRTTGGRLADTQYF.

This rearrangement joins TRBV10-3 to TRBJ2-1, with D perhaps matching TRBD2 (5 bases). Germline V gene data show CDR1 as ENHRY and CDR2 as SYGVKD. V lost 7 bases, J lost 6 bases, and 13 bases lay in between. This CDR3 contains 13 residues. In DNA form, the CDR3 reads TGTGCCATCACCCCCGGGGATTCCAATGAGCAGTTCTTC. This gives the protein CAITPGDSNEQFF.

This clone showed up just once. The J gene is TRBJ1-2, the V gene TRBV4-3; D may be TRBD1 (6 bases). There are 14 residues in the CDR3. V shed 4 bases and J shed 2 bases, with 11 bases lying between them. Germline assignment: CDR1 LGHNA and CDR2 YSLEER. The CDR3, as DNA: TGCGCCAGCAGCCGGGAACAGGGAAACTATGGCTACACCTTC. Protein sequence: CASSREQGNYGYTF.